The clone carrying this TCR beta chain showed up just a few times. CDR1 is MGHDK and CDR2 is SYGVNS in the germline V gene. The CDR3 spans 16 residues. Trimming took 2 bases from V and 0 from J, leaving 11 bases between them. This sample was taken from a study of human T cells and chemical hapten exposure. It was unfractionated whole blood from which total RNA was extracted. Individual cDNA molecules in this library carried unique molecular identifiers. Per the original methods: Ranging from roughly 23,224 to 690,600, TCR counts per sample had a median value of approximately 95,000. TCRdb re-derived calls from the 5' RACE reads in MiXCR, one entry per CDR3 protein. TCRdb's processing, not the study's, gives the V and J calls here. The sample yields 80,000 or so distinct CDR3 sequences, roughly 15% seen once.

The V and J genes are TRBV25-1 and TRBJ1-5; weak D call: TRBD1 (5 bases). The TCR comes from a female donor in good health. CDR3: CASSEQGHYSNQPQHF. The CDR3 DNA follows: TGTGCCAGCAGTGAACAAGGACACTATAGCAATCAGCCCCAGCATTTT.